Listed below are T cell receptor beta chains from one sample, sequenced in a study of sequential checkpoint blockade in melanoma. Sequencing was performed with immunoSEQ multiplex PCR; in TCRdb, only in-frame clones are kept and a portion is missing. The sample contains more than 25,000 clones, approximately 88% of which appear only once. The material was CD8+ T cells sorted from blood (inferred from file names), obtained from a patient given nivolumab and ipilimumab in sequence. These receptors originate from a human donor with melanoma. The CDR3 runs from the conserved cysteine through the conserved F or W. Fields, in order: J gene, D gene, V gene, clone size, CDR3 DNA, CDR3 protein. A D gene is named only where the DNA matches it firmly. The size field is filled for only some rows; it gives once, few, many or a size class.

TRBJ2-1,-,TRBV7-6,-,TGTGCCAGCAGCAGACTCCTTAGCTCCTACAATGAGCAGTTCTTC,CASSRLLSSYNEQFF
TRBJ2-3,TRBD2,TRBV9,-,TGTGCCAGCAGCGTAGGGGCGGGGGGGCCGGGAGATACGCAGTATTTT,CASSVGAGGPGDTQYF
TRBJ2-2,-,TRBV9,-,TGTGCCAGCAGCGACCCCCCCACCAGGGCGCAGAACACCGGGGAGCTGTTTTTT,CASSDPPTRAQNTGELFF
TRBJ1-5,-,TRBV6-6,-,TGTGCCAGCAGTTACTCCGGCAGGTTCGTTCAGCCCCAGCATTTT,CASSYSGRFVQPQHF
TRBJ1-2,TRBD1,TRBV28,-,TGTGCCAGCAGTTTATTCAGTCAGGGGGCCCAAGGCTACACCTTC,CASSLFSQGAQGYTF
TRBJ2-7,TRBD2,TRBV27,once,TGTGCCAGCAGTACCCGACTAGCGCCCTACGAGCAGTACTTC,CASSTRLAPYEQYF
TRBJ1-2,-,TRBV27,-,TGTGCCAGCAGTGAAGAGCCGGGACTATCATATGGCTACACCTTC,CASSEEPGLSYGYTF
TRBJ2-3,-,TRBV11-3,-,TGTGCCAGCAGCTTAGCCGGGGGCACAGATACGCAGTATTTT,CASSLAGGTDTQYF
TRBJ1-1,TRBD1,TRBV14,-,TGTGCCAGCAGCCAAGCTTCAGGGGGAATCCCCGAAGCTTTCTTT,CASSQASGGIPEAFF
TRBJ2-1,TRBD1,TRBV28,-,TGTGCCAGCAGCTACTCGGGTGCTGGACAGGGGGCCTATGAGCAGTTCTTC,CASSYSGAGQGAYEQFF
TRBJ2-2,TRBD2,TRBV5-5,once,TGTGCCAGCAGCGCTACTAGCGGGCCGGCTACCGGGGAGCTGTTTTTT,CASSATSGPATGELFF
TRBJ1-2,TRBD1,TRBV10-3,-,TGTGCCATCAGTGCCCCGGGACAGAACTATGGCTACACCTTC,CAISAPGQNYGYTF
TRBJ1-1,-,TRBV2,-,TGTGCCAGCAGAAAGGGGTATGGGAACACTGAAGCTTTCTTT,CASRKGYGNTEAFF
TRBJ1-6,TRBD1,TRBV2,-,TGTGCCAGCAGCCCACGGACAGGGATCCCACCCCTCCACTTT,CASSPRTGIPPLHF
TRBJ1-1,TRBD1,TRBV29-1,-,TGCAGCGTCATCAGTGGACAGGAAGGAACGAAGGCTTTCTTT,CSVISGQEGTKAFF
TRBJ2-1,TRBD2,TRBV15,-,TGTGCCACCAGCAGGGACCTAGTTAGCGGGGGGAGCTCCTACAATGAGCAGTTCTTC,CATSRDLVSGGSSYNEQFF